These T cell receptor beta chains were read from a single sample in a study of beta chain features in type 1 diabetes. Method: immunoSEQ multiplex PCR; TCRdb's copy keeps in-frame clones and lacks some. The top ten hold roughly 0.022% of the sample, which has 600,000 to 700,000 clones, around an eighth seen once. Sequencing was done on a sample of naive CD4+ T cells from blood. These TCRs come from a man aged 18 to 35 with type 1 diabetes. The CDR3 runs from the conserved cysteine through the conserved F or W. The D gene is left open where the match is weak. Clone sizes are given selectively: once, few, many, or a class where the clone is expanded.

d_gene	abundance	v_gene	j_gene	CDR3nt	CDR3aa
NA	NA	TRBV6-5	TRBJ1-1	TGTGCCAGCAGCCTGGGGCAGGTTAACACTGAAGCTTTCTTT	CASSLGQVNTEAFF
NA	few	TRBV28	TRBJ2-1	TGTGCCAGCAGTTTGACAGCCCACTACAATGAGCAGTTCTTC	CASSLTAHYNEQFF
NA	few	TRBV25-1	TRBJ1-5	TGTGCCAGCAGTGTGGGCAATCAGCCCCAGCATTTT	CASSVGNQPQHF
NA	NA	TRBV30	TRBJ2-2	TGTGCCTGGAGACCAAGACGGGGAGTGACCGGGGAGCTGTTTTTT	CAWRPRRGVTGELFF
TRBD1	few	TRBV2	TRBJ1-5	TGTGCCAGCAGTGAAGCGCCAGGACAGGCTCAGCCCCAGCATTTT	CASSEAPGQAQPQHF
NA	NA	TRBV30	TRBJ2-7	TGTGCCTGGAGTATGGCAGGCCCGGGCGAGCAGTACTTC	CAWSMAGPGEQYF
NA	NA	TRBV4-1	TRBJ2-5	TGCGCCAGCAGCCCCGATGGGCTAGCCGGGACCCAGTACTTC	CASSPDGLAGTQYF
NA	once	TRBV2	TRBJ2-7	TGTGCCAGCTCCATCCAGGGGTACGAGCAGTACTTC	CASSIQGYEQYF
NA	few	TRBV4-1	TRBJ2-7	TGCGCCAGCAGCCAAGATCACGCGACTATTTTTTCCTACGAGCAGTACTTC	CASSQDHATIFSYEQYF
NA	NA	TRBV6-6	TRBJ1-2	TGTGCCAGCAGTTACAGAGATGGCTACACCTTC	CASSYRDGYTF
NA	NA	TRBV29-1	TRBJ2-3	TGCAGTTGTTCAGGGAGGTTGAGCACAGATACGCAGTATTTT	CSCSGRLSTDTQYF
NA	few	TRBV29-1	TRBJ2-7	TGCAGCGTCCATGACATGGAGCAGTACTTC	CSVHDMEQYF
NA	few	TRBV30	TRBJ2-5	TGTGCCTGGAATAGGGGGGCAGGGGATGCAGAGACCCAGTACTTC	CAWNRGAGDAETQYF
NA	NA	TRBV28	TRBJ1-1	TGTGCCAGCAGTTTAAGGGCGGAAGCTTTCTTT	CASSLRAEAFF
NA	NA	TRBV5-1	TRBJ1-6	TGCGCCAGCAGCCGGACCCTTGACTCATCCCTCCACTTT	CASSRTLDSSLHF
TRBD1	few	TRBV7-2	TRBJ1-5	TGTGCCAGCAGCCCCGGGACAGGTGGTCAGCCCCAGCATTTT	CASSPGTGGQPQHF
NA	few	TRBV10-3	TRBJ1-2	TGTGCCATCAGTGAGTCGAGGGAGAACTATGGCTACACCTTC	CAISESRENYGYTF
TRBD2	NA	TRBV9	TRBJ2-3	TGTGCCAGCGGGGTAGCGGGGGACCGGGGGACAGATACGCAGTATTTT	CASGVAGDRGTDTQYF
NA	NA	TRBV7-9	TRBJ2-7	TGTGCCAGCAGCCTTGACAGTGGGGCAGGCTACGAGCAGTACTTC	CASSLDSGAGYEQYF
NA	few	TRBV28	TRBJ1-1	TGTGCCAGCAGTTTAGGGTCAGCCGAGTTCTTT	CASSLGSAEFF
TRBD1	few	TRBV7-9	TRBJ1-2	TGTGCCAGCAGCTTAGCAGGAGGGGGCGCGATTGGCTACACCTTC	CASSLAGGGAIGYTF
TRBD1	few	TRBV2	TRBJ2-7	TGTGCCAGCAGGACCGGGACAGAGCTCTCCGAGCAGTACTTC	CASRTGTELSEQYF
NA	NA	TRBV18	TRBJ2-4	TGTGCCAGCTCCCCTAACTCCTGGACAGATAGAAGCCCGGTTATTCAGTACTTC	CASSPNSWTDRSPVIQYF
NA	few	TRBV7-9	TRBJ1-2	TGTGCCAGCAGCTTAACAGACCTCTATGGCTACACCTTC	CASSLTDLYGYTF
TRBD1	few	TRBV7-2	TRBJ2-6	TGTGCCAGCAGCTTAGGACAGGGTTCTGGGGCCAACGTCCTGACTTTC	CASSLGQGSGANVLTF
TRBD2	NA	TRBV7-2	TRBJ2-4	TGTGCCAGCAGCTTAACTAGCGGGGTTCAGTACTTC	CASSLTSGVQYF
TRBD2	few	TRBV18	TRBJ2-3	TGTGCCAGCTCCCCTATACTAGCGGGGGGCACAGATACGCAGTATTTT	CASSPILAGGTDTQYF
NA	few	TRBV30	TRBJ1-2	TGTGCCTGGAGCGGGCCGGCGGGGAACTATGGCTACACCTTC	CAWSGPAGNYGYTF
TRBD2	NA	TRBV13	TRBJ2-2	TGTGCCAGCAGTTCTCGCGGGGGAGCGGACACCGGGGAGCTGTTTTTT	CASSSRGGADTGELFF
NA	NA	TRBV6-6	TRBJ2-1	TGTGCCAGCAGTTATCGACAGGAGGACAATGAGCAGTTCTTC	CASSYRQEDNEQFF
NA	few	TRBV6-5	TRBJ2-1	TGTGCCAGCAGTTTCTCTTACGGGGGGCCGGTAGATGAGCAGTTCTTC	CASSFSYGGPVDEQFF
TRBD2	NA	TRBV5-1	TRBJ2-1	TGCGCCAGCAGCTTGACGGCTAGCGGAAACTACAATGAGCAGTTCTTC	CASSLTASGNYNEQFF
NA	NA	TRBV5-1	TRBJ2-2	TGCGCCAGCAGCTCCAGGTCGGGGTCGGACACCGGGGAGCTGTTTTTT	CASSSRSGSDTGELFF
NA	NA	TRBV4-1	TRBJ2-5	TGCGCCAGCAGCCAACCGTGGGACCGGTTTCAGTACTTC	CASSQPWDRFQYF
NA	few	TRBV5-6	TRBJ2-1	TGTGCCAGCAGCTTGTCGGTTGTTGAGCAGTTCTTC	CASSLSVVEQFF
NA	NA	TRBV6-1	TRBJ1-5	TGTGCCAGCACGAGGGCCCCAAGCAATCAGCCCCAGCATTTT	CASTRAPSNQPQHF
NA	few	TRBV21-1	TRBJ2-1	TGTGCCAGCACCCAATGGACAGTAGTCTACAATGAGCAGTTCTTC	CASTQWTVVYNEQFF
TRBD1	few	TRBV7-9	TRBJ2-3	TGTGCCAGCAGCTTAGGGACAGGGGACACAGATACGCAGTATTTT	CASSLGTGDTDTQYF
TRBD1	NA	TRBV25-1	TRBJ2-7	TGTGCCAGCAGTGAATTAGGTCCGGGACAGGGGGCACACGAGCAGTACTTC	CASSELGPGQGAHEQYF
TRBD1	few	TRBV6-4	TRBJ2-7	TGTGCCAGGCGGACAGGGAGGAACGAGCAGTACTTC	CARRTGRNEQYF
NA	NA	TRBV2	TRBJ2-4	TGTGCCAGCAAGGGGGACACCCCTAGGGGTTACTTC	CASKGDTPRGYF
NA	few	TRBV15	TRBJ1-1	TGTGCCACCAGCAGAGAATGGGAGTTAGGACGGGGGACTGAAGCTTTCTTT	CATSREWELGRGTEAFF
NA	few	TRBV9	TRBJ1-1	TGTGCCAGCAGCGTAGCCCCCGGCACTGAAGCTTTCTTT	CASSVAPGTEAFF
NA	few	TRBV7-2	TRBJ2-1	TGTGCCAGCAGCCTGCACCCTCAGGGATACAATGAGCAGTTCTTC	CASSLHPQGYNEQFF
NA	NA	TRBV20-1	TRBJ2-1	TGCAGTGCTAGCTCTTACAATGAGCAGTTCTTC	CSASSYNEQFF
NA	few	TRBV7-3	TRBJ1-2	TGTGCCAGCAGCTTAACAGGGGGAAATTATGGCTACACCTTC	CASSLTGGNYGYTF
TRBD1	NA	TRBV4-1	TRBJ1-2	TGCGCCAGCAGCCGCCTCCCGGGACAGGGGGCTGGGAACTATGGCTACACCTTC	CASSRLPGQGAGNYGYTF
NA	few	TRBV2	TRBJ1-2	TGTGCCAGCAGGGCGGATGGCCTGCGAACCTTC	CASRADGLRTF
NA	few	TRBV5-6	TRBJ2-3	TGTGCCAGCAGCTTTACCCGAAACACAGATACGCAGTATTTT	CASSFTRNTDTQYF